A selection of T cell receptor beta chains follows, all from one sample in a study of cytomegalovirus exposure and HLA in healthy donors. Sequencing was performed with immunoSEQ multiplex PCR; in TCRdb, only in-frame clones are kept and a portion is missing. The table records around 140,000 clones, roughly 85% of them present only once. The specimen sequenced was PBMCs. The receptors shown here come from a man in his forties in good health and CMV-seronegative. CDR3s include the opening cysteine and the closing phenylalanine or tryptophan. D genes are given only for firm matches. Clone size is shown for a subset of rows, as once, few, many or a class of expanded clone.

D	V	length	J	size	DNA	CDR3
TRBD2	TRBV7-9	13	TRBJ2-7	.	TGTGCCAGCAGCCCTAGCGGGATGGTCGAGCAGTACTTC	CASSPSGMVEQYF
.	TRBV29-1	15	TRBJ2-6	.	TGCAGCGTTGTTTGGGGGGATTCTGGGGCCAACGTCCTGACTTTC	CSVVWGDSGANVLTF
.	TRBV28	15	TRBJ1-5	.	TGTGCCAGCAGAAAAGGAGAAGTCGGCAATCAGCCCCAGCATTTT	CASRKGEVGNQPQHF
.	TRBV11-3	13	TRBJ2-3	once	TGTGCCAGCAGCCTAACTAGCACAGATACGCAGTATTTT	CASSLTSTDTQYF
.	TRBV18	11	TRBJ2-7	.	TGTGCCAGCTCAATCCAGGACGAGCAGTACTTC	CASSIQDEQYF
.	TRBV5-4	17	TRBJ2-4	.	TGTGCCAGCAGCGGAGGGTCGGGGGGCATAACCAAAAACATTCAGTACTTC	CASSGGSGGITKNIQYF
TRBD1	TRBV19	14	TRBJ1-1	.	TGTGCCAGTAAGACAGGGTCTACGAACACTGAAGCTTTCTTT	CASKTGSTNTEAFF
.	TRBV5-1	17	TRBJ2-5	.	TGCGCCAGCAGCTTGCAGTATCGGGGGGCGTTCCGGGAGACCCAGTACTTC	CASSLQYRGAFRETQYF
.	TRBV5-4	15	TRBJ2-7	few	TGTGCCAGCAGCTTGTCGACAGCCTTGATCTACGAGCAGTACTTC	CASSLSTALIYEQYF
.	TRBV28	15	TRBJ2-5	.	TGTGCCAGCACCGACGGTGTGGGACTTCAAGAGACCCAGTACTTC	CASTDGVGLQETQYF
TRBD1	TRBV2	13	TRBJ2-1	.	TGTGCCAGCACCGGACAGGGGACTGGAGAGCAGTTCTTC	CASTGQGTGEQFF
.	TRBV29-1	14	TRBJ1-2	.	TGCAGCGTTGAAGACCAACGGAGTTACTATGGCTACACCTTC	CSVEDQRSYYGYTF
TRBD1	TRBV7-2	14	TRBJ1-5	few	TGTGCCAGCAGCCGACAGGGGAGCAATCAGCCCCAGCATTTT	CASSRQGSNQPQHF
.	TRBV19	15	TRBJ1-6	.	TGTGCCAGTAGTATGAGACGGGAGAGGAATTCACCCCTCCACTTT	CASSMRRERNSPLHF
TRBD2	TRBV5-4	15	TRBJ2-2	.	TGTGCCAGCAGCCAACAGGGACTAGTGGTCGGGGAGCTGTTTTTT	CASSQQGLVVGELFF
.	TRBV19	13	TRBJ1-5	.	TGTGCCAGTAGCCAATTCAGTGATCAGCCCCAGCATTTT	CASSQFSDQPQHF
.	TRBV11-2	14	TRBJ2-5	.	TGTGCCAGCAGCGAAACGGCAGGGATGAAGACCCAGTACTTC	CASSETAGMKTQYF
TRBD2	TRBV4-3	16	TRBJ2-1	.	TGCGCCAGCAGCCAAGATCCGGGGGAGGGCTACAATGAGCAGTTCTTC	CASSQDPGEGYNEQFF
.	TRBV7-9	12	TRBJ1-1	.	TGTTCCAGCAGCTTAGACAGGACTGAAGCTTTCTTT	CSSSLDRTEAFF
.	TRBV4-1	17	TRBJ1-1	once	TGCGCCAGCAGCCAAGATTCCAGAAGTATAATGAACACTGAAGCTTTCTTT	CASSQDSRSIMNTEAFF
.	TRBV9	14	TRBJ2-1	.	TGTGCCAGCAGCGCCGACAGCTCCTACAATGAGCAGTTCTTC	CASSADSSYNEQFF
TRBD2	TRBV7-3	16	TRBJ2-3	.	TGTGCCAGCAGCGCCAGGACTAGCGGGGTGGCAGATACGCAGTATTTT	CASSARTSGVADTQYF
.	TRBV6-1	15	TRBJ1-6	.	TGTGCCAGCAGTGAGGCAGGCCTCTATAATTCACCCCTCCACTTT	CASSEAGLYNSPLHF
TRBD1	TRBV29-1	12	TRBJ2-1	.	TGCAGCGGGGACAGGGTAAACAATGAGCAGTTCTTC	CSGDRVNNEQFF
.	TRBV27	15	TRBJ2-5	.	TGTGCCAGCAGTTTATCAAGGGGTATTTGGGAGACCCAGTACTTC	CASSLSRGIWETQYF
TRBD2	TRBV19	17	TRBJ2-1	.	TGTGCCAGTAGTATTGCTTGGAGCGGGAGGGCTTACAATGAGCAGTTCTTC	CASSIAWSGRAYNEQFF
TRBD2	TRBV10-3	18	TRBJ2-3	few	TGTGCCATCAGTTCAGGGGCTCGGACTAGCGGGGGGACAGATACGCAGTATTTT	CAISSGARTSGGTDTQYF
TRBD1	TRBV2	13	TRBJ2-4	once	TGTGCCAGTCAGAGGACAGGGCGGGACATTCAGTACTTC	CASQRTGRDIQYF
TRBD2	TRBV28	15	TRBJ2-7	.	TGTGCCAGCGGACTAGCGGGGGGTTCCTCCTACGAGCAGTACTTC	CASGLAGGSSYEQYF
.	TRBV7-2	16	TRBJ1-1	.	TGTGCCAGCAGCTTCTCCCCAGGGGACATGAACACTGAAGCTTTCTTT	CASSFSPGDMNTEAFF
.	TRBV5-6	14	TRBJ1-1	once	TGTGCCAGCACCTTGGTAGGGGAGAACACTGAAGCTTTCTTT	CASTLVGENTEAFF
.	TRBV6-6	15	TRBJ2-3	.	TGTGCCAGCAGGCCCCGGGGGTATAGCACAGATACGCAGTATTTT	CASRPRGYSTDTQYF
TRBD2	TRBV27	16	TRBJ2-2	.	TGTGCCAGCAGTTTGGCTAGCGGGGCGAACACCGGGGAGCTGTTTTTT	CASSLASGANTGELFF
TRBD1	TRBV28	14	TRBJ2-1	.	TGTGCCAGCAGTTTTTTCCAGGGGGTCAATGAGCAGTTCTTC	CASSFFQGVNEQFF
.	TRBV4-1	14	TRBJ2-7	.	TGCGCCAGCAGCCAGGCGGGGCACTCCTACGAGCAGTACTTC	CASSQAGHSYEQYF
TRBD2	TRBV10-3	14	TRBJ2-2	.	TGTGCCATCAGTGGGGCTAGCGGCACCGGGGAGCTGTTTTTT	CAISGASGTGELFF
.	TRBV5-4	15	TRBJ2-2	medium-sized	TGTGCCAGCAGCGTCGGGACACCGAACACCGGGGAGCTGTTTTTT	CASSVGTPNTGELFF
.	TRBV19	14	TRBJ2-1	.	TGTGCCACTGCCGGTGAGGGTTTTAATGATGAGCAGTTCTTC	CATAGEGFNDEQFF
.	TRBV6-1	13	TRBJ2-4	.	TGTGCCAGCACTTCTGACGGGAAAAACATTCAGTACTTC	CASTSDGKNIQYF
TRBD2	TRBV7-9	13	TRBJ2-1	.	TGTGCCAGCAGCGATAGCGGGAGGGGTGAGCAGTTCTTC	CASSDSGRGEQFF
.	TRBV7-9	14	TRBJ2-7	.	TGTTCCAGCAGCTTAGGCGGCAGCTCCTACGAGCAGTACTTC	CSSSLGGSSYEQYF
.	TRBV9	14	TRBJ1-4	.	TGTGCCAGCAGCTTCCGGAGTGTTAACGAAAAACTGTTTTTT	CASSFRSVNEKLFF
.	TRBV7-9	15	TRBJ1-6	.	TGTGCCAGCAGCTTGGCACTAGGGCCTAATTCACCCCTCCACTTT	CASSLALGPNSPLHF
.	TRBV6-5	12	TRBJ2-7	.	TGTGCCAGCAGTCCCAGTAACTACGAGCAGTACTTC	CASSPSNYEQYF
.	TRBV7-8	12	TRBJ2-1	.	TGTGCCAGCAGCGCCTCGGGCAATGAGCAGTTCTTC	CASSASGNEQFF
.	TRBV5-6	13	TRBJ2-7	.	TGTGCCAGCAGCGAGTCCGGGAAGTACGAGCAGTACTTC	CASSESGKYEQYF
.	TRBV30	16	TRBJ2-7	.	TGTGCCTGGAGTGTATACCTGACATACGATTCCTACGAGCAGTACTTC	CAWSVYLTYDSYEQYF
.	TRBV14	12	TRBJ1-1	.	TGTGCCAGCACTTTCGGGTTGGGTGAAGCTTTCTTT	CASTFGLGEAFF
TRBD2	TRBV7-9	18	TRBJ2-1	.	TGTGCCAGCAGCATCAATAGCGGGAGGGAACCTTCCTACAATGAGCAGTTCTTC	CASSINSGREPSYNEQFF